The T cell receptor beta chain described here comes from a study of T cells after yellow fever vaccination. Findings and caveats of the study: For sorted memory subsets on day 0, almost all vaccine-responding clonotypes were undetectable.

A single record per CDR3 protein comes from TCRdb applying MiXCR to the 5' RACE reads. The data contain about 4,800 distinct CDR3 sequences, more than 7.5% of them singletons. This clonotype rates as medium-sized. The V gene lost 2 bases and the J gene lost 7 bases, with 12 bases spanning the gap. Germline V gene data show CDR1 as ENHRY and CDR2 as SYGVKD. The length of the CDR3 is 13 residues. The chain employs TRBV10-3 and TRBJ2-7; D call uncertain. The TCR originated in a man aged 25-45 years who received the YFV17D yellow fever vaccine. Sequenced material: PBMCs, either bulk or a sorted T-cell subset (CD4+, CD8+, memory, or dextramer-sorted; not recorded which), taken 15 days after the yellow fever booster vaccination. The CDR3 sequence: CAISEAPNGEQYF. The CDR3 nucleotides are TGTGCCATCAGTGAGGCCCCGAACGGGGAGCAGTACTTC.